This TCR beta chain was identified in a study of blood T cell repertoires in COVID-19. Only in-frame clones appear in the TCRdb table, and some are missing; sequencing was by immunoSEQ multiplex PCR. This sample has a few hundred thousand clones, with 89% found just once. The CDR3 has 15 amino acids. Material: PBMCs or T cells enriched from blood (not recorded which). The V call is TRBV21-1, the J call TRBJ1-4; the table assigns TRBD1, which was not confirmed against the DNA. TRBV21-1 is a known pseudogene. This TCR came from a woman in her 30s who had recovered from COVID-19. CDR3 sequence reads: CASSISGQPNEKLFF. The CDR3 nucleotides are TGTGCCAGCAGCATTTCAGGACAACCTAATGAAAAACTGTTTTTT.